Each of the 7 T cell receptor beta chains below was sequenced from the same sample in a study of T cells in Graves' hyperthyroidism and ophthalmopathy. Amplified regions were TCR beta CDR3 sequences from RNA transcripts. In the first-round RT-PCR of the TCR CDR3, the HTBI primer set was used. TCRdb reanalysed the multiplex PCR reads using MiXCR and keeps one entry per CDR3 protein. The table records about 640,000 distinct CDR3 sequences, roughly 15% of them present only once. The sequencing input was blood. These receptors originate from a woman aged 45-65 years with Graves' ophthalmopathy.

The gene calls are TRBV6-5 and TRBJ1-3; D possibly corresponds to TRBD1 (5 bases). CDR3 length: 18 amino acids. CDR1 is MNHEY, CDR2 SVGAGI, per germline. V lost 2 bases and J 0 bases, leaving 17 bases between the germline ends. The CDR3 loop is CASSYRQIWGDSGNTIYF. The CDR3 DNA sequence: TGTGCCAGCAGTTACCGACAGATCTGGGGGGACTCTGGAAACACCATATATTTT.

There are many counts of this clonotype. V is TRBV18 and J is TRBJ2-3; D is perhaps TRBD2 (7 bases). Between the trimmed V and J ends, which lost 1 base and 3 bases, there was a span of 20 bases. Per germline, CDR1 KGHSH and CDR2 LQKENI. This CDR3 is 18 amino acids long. Here the CDR3 reads CASSPRLASGRGTDTQYF. CDR3 in DNA: TGTGCCAGCTCACCACGGTTGGCTAGCGGAAGGGGGACAGATACGCAGTATTTT. The variable domain in full, with the rest retrieved from reference TRBV18 and TRBJ2-3, is NAGVMQNPRHLVRRRGQEARLRCSPMKGHSHVYWYRQLPEEGLKFMVYLQKENIIDESGMPKERFSAEFPKEGPSILRIQQVVRGDSAAYFCASSPRLASGRGTDTQYFGPGTRLTVL.

This sequence joins TRBV15 and TRBJ2-5; 7 nucleotides match TRBD1. Germline values: CDR1 LNHNV, CDR2 YYDKDF (reference sequence). CDR3 length equals 14 residues. V shed 7 bases, J shed 4 bases, and the junction held 9 bases outside the gene matches. In nucleotides, the CDR3 is TGTGCCACCAAGTCTTTTGCAGGGGGAGAGACCCAGTACTTC. Protein sequence: CATKSFAGGETQYF.

This chain connects TRBV19 to TRBJ2-4; 9 bases are a match to TRBD2. Germline assignment: CDR1 LNHDA and CDR2 SQIVND (reference sequence). CDR3 length: 16 amino acids. Trimming cost V 3 bases and J 3 bases; bases outside gene matches: 6. CDR3 loop: CASSISSGRDKNIQYF. The CDR3 DNA follows: TGTGCCAGTAGTATCAGTAGCGGGAGAGACAAAAACATTCAGTACTTC.

Only a few counts were recorded for this clonotype. The gene calls are TRBV6-5 and TRBJ1-1, with a tentative D call TRBD1 (5 bases). The CDR3 consists of 15 residues. CDR1 MNHEY and CDR2 SVGAGI come from the germline V gene. V lost 0 bases and J 5 bases, leaving 13 bases between the germline ends. The CDR3 sequence: CASSYSRQSRTEAFF. DNA for the CDR3: TGTGCCAGCAGTTACTCGCGACAGAGCCGGACTGAAGCTTTCTTT.

V is TRBV27 and J is TRBJ2-5; 8 bases match TRBD2. Trimming took 2 bases from V and 5 from J; bases not matched to a gene: 7. CDR3 length: 15 amino acids. The germline CDR1 and CDR2 sequences are MNHEY and SMNVEV (reference sequence). CDR3 sequence (DNA): TGTGCCAGCAGTTTACTTAGCGGGATGGGGGAGACCCAGTACTTC. Encoded protein: CASSLLSGMGETQYF.

This clonotype was observed many times. The V gene is TRBV28, the J gene TRBJ2-1, with 8 bases aligning to TRBD1. The CDR3 is made up of 14 amino acids. Germline CDR1 and CDR2: MDHEN and SYDVKM. The trim removed 7 bases at V and 5 bases at J, leaving 7 bases unmatched. The CDR3 region is CASTRQGWNNEQFF. The CDR3 bases are TGTGCCAGCACCCGACAGGGGTGGAACAATGAGCAGTTCTTC. Drawing the rest from reference TRBV28 and TRBJ2-1, the complete variable domain is DVKVTQSSRYLVKRTGEKVFLECVQDMDHENMFWYRQDPGLGLRLIYFSYDVKMKEKGDIPEGYSVSREKKERFSLILESASTNQTSMYLCASTRQGWNNEQFFGPGTRLTVL.